This T cell receptor beta chain was sequenced for a study of cytomegalovirus exposure and HLA in healthy donors. From the roughly 110-subject validation cohort, which was separate from the roughly 630-subject first cohort, the donors were drawn. A few counts support this clone. The target antigen is unknown. Study conclusions and caveats: The majority of TCR sequences were rare, yet some public TCRs appeared in many donors. In vitro, a few CMV-associated chains proved specific for CMV antigens. The study designated 150 or so TCR beta chains cytomegalovirus-associated.

Sequencing used immunoSEQ multiplex PCR; TCRdb keeps in-frame clones, though not all of them. Here the sample spans about 200,000 clones, over 80% being singletons. The germline V gene has CDR1 MNHNY and CDR2 SVGAGI (reference sequence). V was trimmed by 3 bases and J by 3 bases, leaving 6 bases between them. This CDR3 contains 13 residues. This clonotype was obtained from a woman aged 18-29 years in good health and CMV-seronegative. The genes are TRBV6-6 and TRBJ2-1; the D is unclear. The sequenced sample consisted of PBMCs. The CDR3 nucleotides read TGTGCCAGCAGTTATACAGACTACAATGAGCAGTTCTTC. It codes for CASSYTDYNEQFF.